A selection of T cell receptor beta chains follows, all from one sample in a study of technical replicates of blood from a few donors. Sequencing was performed with immunoSEQ multiplex PCR; in TCRdb, only in-frame clones are kept and a portion is missing. The sample shows more than 55,000 clones, 85% to 95% of them seen only once. Sequencing input: T cells isolated from PBMCs. The receptors here all came from a human donor in good health. The CDR3 runs from the conserved cysteine through the conserved F or W. A D gene is named only where the DNA matches it firmly. Size values are once, few and many counts, or a class for expanded clones, and some rows have none.

D gene: -; V gene: TRBV30; clone size: -; J gene: TRBJ1-5; CDR3 DNA: TGTGCCTGGAGTGCGGGACAAGGCAATCAGCCCCAGCATTTT; CDR3 protein: CAWSAGQGNQPQHF
D gene: TRBD2; V gene: TRBV27; clone size: -; J gene: TRBJ2-7; CDR3 DNA: TGTGCCAGCTCGACTAGCGGGAGAATCGAGCAGTACTTC; CDR3 protein: CASSTSGRIEQYF
D gene: -; V gene: TRBV9; clone size: -; J gene: TRBJ2-7; CDR3 DNA: TGTGCCAGCAGCGTAGACGGGAGCTACGAGCAGTACTTC; CDR3 protein: CASSVDGSYEQYF
D gene: TRBD1; V gene: TRBV7-9; clone size: -; J gene: TRBJ2-1; CDR3 DNA: TGTGCCAGCAGCCCGACACGGACAGGGGTTTACAATGAGCAGTTCTTC; CDR3 protein: CASSPTRTGVYNEQFF
D gene: -; V gene: TRBV4-2; clone size: -; J gene: TRBJ1-5; CDR3 DNA: TGTGCCAGCAGCCAGGAGACAGGAATTTATCAGCCCCAGCATTTT; CDR3 protein: CASSQETGIYQPQHF
D gene: TRBD2; V gene: TRBV6-5; clone size: -; J gene: TRBJ2-2; CDR3 DNA: TGTGCCAGCAGTTTAATTACTGGCGGGAGGGCGGGGGAGCTGTTTTTT; CDR3 protein: CASSLITGGRAGELFF
D gene: -; V gene: TRBV27; clone size: -; J gene: TRBJ2-7; CDR3 DNA: TGTGCCAGCACTGTCGCGGGTAAATACTACGAGCAGTACTTC; CDR3 protein: CASTVAGKYYEQYF
D gene: -; V gene: TRBV19; clone size: -; J gene: TRBJ1-4; CDR3 DNA: TGTGCCAGTAGTTCGCGCAGGGGCGCACATATGGAAAAACTGTTTTTT; CDR3 protein: CASSSRRGAHMEKLFF
D gene: -; V gene: TRBV9; clone size: -; J gene: TRBJ1-3; CDR3 DNA: TGTGCCAGCAGCGGCAAGGCGGGGAACACCATATATTTT; CDR3 protein: CASSGKAGNTIYF
D gene: TRBD1; V gene: TRBV4-3; clone size: once; J gene: TRBJ2-7; CDR3 DNA: TGCGCCAGCAGCCAAGTGTTAGGGACAGGGGGCGAGCAGTACTTC; CDR3 protein: CASSQVLGTGGEQYF
D gene: -; V gene: TRBV6-5; clone size: -; J gene: TRBJ2-5; CDR3 DNA: TGTGCCAGCAGTTACTCGATTACAGGACAAGAGACCCAGTACTTC; CDR3 protein: CASSYSITGQETQYF
D gene: TRBD1; V gene: TRBV28; clone size: -; J gene: TRBJ2-7; CDR3 DNA: TGTGCCAGCAGTGATACCTGGGGGGACAGGGGGCCTGAGCAGTACTTC; CDR3 protein: CASSDTWGDRGPEQYF
D gene: TRBD1; V gene: TRBV5-6; clone size: -; J gene: TRBJ1-1; CDR3 DNA: TGTGCCAGCAGCTCCCTGACAGGGGGTAGAACTGAAGCTTTCTTT; CDR3 protein: CASSSLTGGRTEAFF
D gene: -; V gene: TRBV19; clone size: -; J gene: TRBJ1-1; CDR3 DNA: TGTGCCAGTAGCCGCCTACCCCGTATGAACACTGAAGCTTTCTTT; CDR3 protein: CASSRLPRMNTEAFF
D gene: TRBD1; V gene: TRBV15; clone size: -; J gene: TRBJ1-3; CDR3 DNA: TGTGCCACCAGCCGACAGGGTCGTGGAAACACCATATATTTT; CDR3 protein: CATSRQGRGNTIYF
D gene: TRBD1; V gene: TRBV7-8; clone size: -; J gene: TRBJ1-1; CDR3 DNA: TGTGCCAGCAGCTTAGTGGTAACAGGGGACACTGAAGCTTTCTTT; CDR3 protein: CASSLVVTGDTEAFF
D gene: -; V gene: TRBV18; clone size: -; J gene: TRBJ1-1; CDR3 DNA: TGTGCCAGCTCGCAGTCCACGGGACATTTGAACACTGAAGCTTTCTTT; CDR3 protein: CASSQSTGHLNTEAFF
D gene: TRBD2; V gene: TRBV28; clone size: -; J gene: TRBJ2-1; CDR3 DNA: TGTGCCAGCAGTTTAAGCGGGAGATCATACAATGAGCAGTTCTTC; CDR3 protein: CASSLSGRSYNEQFF
D gene: TRBD1; V gene: TRBV27; clone size: once; J gene: TRBJ1-2; CDR3 DNA: TGTGCCAGCAGTTCAGTCGGTACAGGGGTTCACGGCTACACCTTC; CDR3 protein: CASSSVGTGVHGYTF
D gene: TRBD1; V gene: TRBV5-8; clone size: -; J gene: TRBJ1-1; CDR3 DNA: TGTGCCAGCAGCTTAATGACAGGGCTCACTGAAGCTTTCTTT; CDR3 protein: CASSLMTGLTEAFF